This is a list of T cell receptor beta chains from one sample in a study of blood T cell repertoires in COVID-19. Method: immunoSEQ multiplex PCR; TCRdb's copy keeps in-frame clones and lacks some. The sample holds hundreds of thousands of clones, roughly 85% seen once. Source material: PBMCs or T cells enriched from blood (not recorded which). Receptors originate from a woman between 45 and 65 years old with acute COVID-19. Both conserved end residues are part of each CDR3. A D gene is named only where the DNA matches it firmly. Where a row states a size, it is once, few, many or the class of an expanded clone; other rows omit it.

v_call	clone_size	j_call	d_call	cdr3_nt	cdr3_aa
TRBV11-2	-	TRBJ2-3	TRBD1	TGTGCCAGCAGCGACTCAGGGGGCGCAGCAGATACGCAGTATTTT	CASSDSGGAADTQYF
TRBV19	-	TRBJ1-5	-	TGTGCCAGTAGTACCCGGGACATTCGTCAGCCCCAGCATTTT	CASSTRDIRQPQHF
TRBV4-3	-	TRBJ1-1	-	TGCGCCAGCAGCCAAGATGGTATCTACAGGAACACTGAAGCTTTCTTT	CASSQDGIYRNTEAFF
TRBV5-1	-	TRBJ1-5	TRBD1	TGCGCCAGCAGCTTGGGGGCAGGGGGGACCAATCAGCCCCAGCATTTT	CASSLGAGGTNQPQHF
TRBV18	-	TRBJ2-3	TRBD2	TGTGCCAGCTCACCGGGGGGGTTCGGCACAGATACGCAGTATTTT	CASSPGGFGTDTQYF
TRBV6-5	-	TRBJ1-1	-	TGTGCCAGCAGAACGAGGTGGAGGGGAAACACTGAAGCTTTCTTT	CASRTRWRGNTEAFF
TRBV6-1	-	TRBJ1-2	-	TGTGCCAGCAGTGAGACAGCTTACTATGGCTACACCTTC	CASSETAYYGYTF
TRBV10-3	-	TRBJ2-3	-	TGTGCCATCAGTGATCTACAGGCAGATACGCAGTATTTT	CAISDLQADTQYF
TRBV5-5	-	TRBJ2-1	-	TGTGCCAGCTCCCAACAGGGAGCCCTGTCCCTCAATGAGCAGTTCTTC	CASSQQGALSLNEQFF
TRBV19	-	TRBJ2-1	TRBD1	TGTGCCAGTAGTAAGACAGGGAAAATCCTCAATGAGCAGTTCTTC	CASSKTGKILNEQFF
TRBV11-2	-	TRBJ2-7	TRBD2	TGTGCCAGCAGCCTGAGGACTAGCGGGGGGGCTTCCTACGAGCAGTACTTC	CASSLRTSGGASYEQYF
TRBV12-3/TRBV12-4	-	TRBJ1-1	TRBD1	TGTGCCAGCAGTTCACCCGGACAGGGGGAAGCTTTCTTT	CASSSPGQGEAFF
TRBV7-2	-	TRBJ2-5	-	TGTGCCAGCAGCCAGGGCCGCAGCTTCCAAGAGACCCAGTACTTC	CASSQGRSFQETQYF
TRBV30	-	TRBJ1-2	-	TGTGCCTGGAGGAGTTATGAAGCCCCCCTCGGGAATGGCTACACCTTC	CAWRSYEAPLGNGYTF
TRBV30	-	TRBJ2-7	-	TGTGCCTGGGGGCGAGGTAACATCGGCTACGAGCAGTACTTC	CAWGRGNIGYEQYF
TRBV7-9	-	TRBJ2-7	TRBD1	TGTGCCAGCAGCACCCGACAGGGACACAACGAGCAGTACTTC	CASSTRQGHNEQYF
TRBV27	-	TRBJ1-1	TRBD1	TGTGCCAGCAGTTCGGGGGACAGAAGACCCACTGAAGCTTTCTTT	CASSSGDRRPTEAFF
TRBV5-4	-	TRBJ1-1	TRBD1	TGTGCCACACAGGAAGACAGGGGGCGGGAGGACACTGAAGCTTTCTTT	CATQEDRGREDTEAFF
TRBV6-5	-	TRBJ1-5	TRBD1	TGTGCCAGCAGGCGAAAAGGGACAGGCAATCAGCCCCAGCATTTT	CASRRKGTGNQPQHF
TRBV29-1	-	TRBJ2-4	-	TGCAGCGTTGTCATAATGGGAGGCAGCGAGCGGAACATTCAGTACTTC	CSVVIMGGSERNIQYF
TRBV5-1	few	TRBJ1-2	-	TGCGCCAGCAGCTTGGGACAGACCTGGGCAGGAGGCTACACCTTC	CASSLGQTWAGGYTF
TRBV19	-	TRBJ2-1	TRBD2	TGTGCCAGTAGTATCCGCCTAGCGGTTTACTCCTACAATGAGCAGTTCTTC	CASSIRLAVYSYNEQFF
TRBV10-1	-	TRBJ2-4	TRBD2	TGCGCCAGCAGTGAGCTCGCCGGGGGGGCCTGTTTGTTGGCCAAAAACATTCAGTACTTC	CASSELAGGACLLAKNIQYF
TRBV5-1	-	TRBJ1-3	TRBD1	TGCGCCAGCAGCTTGGGGGACAGTGGCTCTGGAAACACCATATATTTT	CASSLGDSGSGNTIYF
TRBV5-4	-	TRBJ1-2	TRBD1	TGTGCCAGCAGCTCAACAGGGGCAAGCTTCTATGGCTACACCTTC	CASSSTGASFYGYTF
TRBV18	-	TRBJ2-7	-	TGTGCCAGCTCCATGGACAGTATCTCCTACGAGCAGTACTTC	CASSMDSISYEQYF
TRBV19	-	TRBJ1-3	-	TGTGCCAGTAGTATATCGGTCGGACACTCTGGAAACACCATATATTTT	CASSISVGHSGNTIYF
TRBV9	-	TRBJ2-1	-	TGTGCCAGCAGCGTCCAGGGCAATGAGCAGTTCTTC	CASSVQGNEQFF
TRBV5-4	-	TRBJ1-2	TRBD1	TGTGCCAGCAGACCCGGGACAGGGGATGTTAACTATGGCTACACCTTC	CASRPGTGDVNYGYTF
TRBV27	-	TRBJ1-1	-	TGTGCCAGCAGTTGGCGGGGCAACACTGAAGCTTTCTTT	CASSWRGNTEAFF
TRBV11-2	-	TRBJ1-2	-	TGTGCCAGCAGCGAGAATCAGGGGTCCATGGGCGGCTACACCTTC	CASSENQGSMGGYTF
TRBV6-6	-	TRBJ1-5	-	TGTGCCAGCAGTTACAAGGGGGTTTCTCAGCCCCAGCATTTT	CASSYKGVSQPQHF
TRBV9	-	TRBJ1-3	-	TGTGCCAGCAGCCCCAACACAAGATCCGTGGGAAACACCATATATTTT	CASSPNTRSVGNTIYF
TRBV27	-	TRBJ1-2	-	TGTGCCAGCAGTCGGGGAACCAACTATGGCTACACCTTC	CASSRGTNYGYTF
TRBV7-2	-	TRBJ1-2	TRBD1	TGTGCCAGCAGCTTAGGTGGGACAGGGGGTTATGGCTACACCTTC	CASSLGGTGGYGYTF
TRBV19	few	TRBJ1-1	-	TGTGCCAGTACTCTAGGCGGGCTAGGAGGGACTGAAGCTTTCTTT	CASTLGGLGGTEAFF
TRBV9	-	TRBJ2-3	-	TGTGCCAGCAGCGTAGGACAGTACACAGATACGCAGTATTTT	CASSVGQYTDTQYF
TRBV19	once	TRBJ1-4	-	TGTGCCAGTAAAAGTCGACCGGCTGAGGGTGAAAAACTGTTTTTT	CASKSRPAEGEKLFF
TRBV9	-	TRBJ2-2	-	TGTGCCAGCAGCGTGAGGCCGAACACCGGGGAGCTGTTTTTT	CASSVRPNTGELFF
TRBV12-3/TRBV12-4	-	TRBJ1-2	-	TGTGCCAGCAGCTCCGGGGGGCGCTATGGCTACACCTTC	CASSSGGRYGYTF
TRBV2	-	TRBJ1-2	TRBD1	TGTGCCAGCAGTAGACAGGGGGCGAACTATGGCTACACCTTC	CASSRQGANYGYTF
TRBV5-1	few	TRBJ1-2	TRBD1	TGCGCCAGCAGCACGACAGGGCTAAACTATGGCTACACCTTC	CASSTTGLNYGYTF